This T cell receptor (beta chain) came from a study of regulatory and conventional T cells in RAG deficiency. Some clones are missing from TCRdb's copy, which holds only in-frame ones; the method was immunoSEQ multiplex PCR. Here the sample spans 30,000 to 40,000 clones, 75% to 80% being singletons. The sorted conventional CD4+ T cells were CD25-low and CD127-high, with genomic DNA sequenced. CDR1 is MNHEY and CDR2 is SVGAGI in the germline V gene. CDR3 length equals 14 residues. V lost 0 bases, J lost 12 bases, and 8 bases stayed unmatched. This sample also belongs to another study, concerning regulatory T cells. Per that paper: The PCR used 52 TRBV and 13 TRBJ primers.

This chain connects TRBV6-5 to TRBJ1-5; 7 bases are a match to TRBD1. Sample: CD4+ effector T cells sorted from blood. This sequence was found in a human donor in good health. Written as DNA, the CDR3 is TGTGCCAGCAGTTACTCGGACAGGCGCCTGATCCAGCATTTT. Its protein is CASSYSDRRLIQHF.